This is a list of T cell receptor beta chains from one sample in a study of pediatric ulcerative colitis. Clones were read by immunoSEQ multiplex PCR, and TCRdb kept only the in-frame ones, dropping some. Seen here are tens of thousands of clones, about nine tenths observed once, and the top ten hold about 1.5%. The sequenced sample consisted of blood. The receptors were sampled from a boy aged 10-17 years who was a control in a study of pediatric ulcerative colitis. Both conserved end residues are part of each CDR3. The D gene is left open where the match is weak. Clone size appears in some rows only: once, few, many, or a class for an expanded clone.

>TRBJ2-7|NA|TRBV13|TRBD2
TGTGCCAGCAGCTTCTGGGGACTAGCGGGGGGTCCTAGCTCCTACGAGCAGTACTTC
CASSFWGLAGGPSSYEQYF
>TRBJ2-1|NA|TRBV19|TRBD2
TGTGCCAGTAGTATACCCAGCGGGGGGTTAAATGAGCAGTTCTTC
CASSIPSGGLNEQFF
>TRBJ1-1|NA|TRBV27|NA
TGTGCCAGCAGTTTATCGCGGGTTCCGGACACTGAAGCTTTCTTT
CASSLSRVPDTEAFF
>TRBJ2-7|NA|TRBV30|NA
TGTGCCTGGAGTAACCTGGTTTACGAGCAGTACTTC
CAWSNLVYEQYF
>TRBJ1-5|NA|TRBV6-1|TRBD1
TGTGCCAGCAGTGTGGGGACAGGGGTGGATCAGCCCCAGCATTTT
CASSVGTGVDQPQHF
>TRBJ2-1|once|TRBV7-3|TRBD2
TGTGCCAGCAGCTTAAGACTAGCGGGGTACAATGAGCAGTTCTTC
CASSLRLAGYNEQFF
>TRBJ2-7|NA|TRBV7-3|TRBD2
TGTGCCAGCAGCTCCGGGCCCTGGCGGGGGGAAATAGGAGGCGACGAGCAGTACTTC
CASSSGPWRGEIGGDEQYF
>TRBJ2-2|once|TRBV5-4|NA
TGTGCCAGCAGCCTCAGGCCCACCGGGGAGCTGTTTTTT
CASSLRPTGELFF
>TRBJ1-1|NA|TRBV10-1|NA
TGCGCCAGCAGTGAGTCGGTGGCAGGGAAAGCTTTCTTT
CASSESVAGKAFF
>TRBJ1-2|NA|TRBV28|NA
TGTGCCACAAACAGGGCGATGGGCTACACCTTC
CATNRAMGYTF
>TRBJ1-4|NA|TRBV28|NA
TGTGCCAGCATTACCACAGGGCGCAGTAATGAAAAACTGTTTTTT
CASITTGRSNEKLFF
>TRBJ2-5|NA|TRBV7-3|TRBD2
TGTGCCAGCAGCTTGGCGGGAGAGAGGAAAGAGACCCAGTACTTC
CASSLAGERKETQYF
>TRBJ2-3|NA|TRBV4-1|TRBD1
TGCGCCAGCAAGGGACAGAAGGCAGATACGCAGTATTTT
CASKGQKADTQYF
>TRBJ1-2|once|TRBV7-3|TRBD1
TGTGCCAGCAGCTTGTACAGGGGTGAGGGCTACACCTTC
CASSLYRGEGYTF
>TRBJ2-1|NA|TRBV13|NA
TGTGCCAGCAGCTTAGGCGGGGGCAGGCTCAGAAAGTTCTTC
CASSLGGGRLRKFF
>TRBJ1-3|NA|TRBV7-2|NA
TGTGCCAGCAGCCTTGGAGCTCGTGGCTCTGGAAACACCATATATTTT
CASSLGARGSGNTIYF
>TRBJ2-5|NA|TRBV2|NA
TGTGCCAGCAGTGAACTACCCATAATAGCGGAAGAGACCCAGTACTTC
CASSELPIIAEETQYF
>TRBJ2-3|once|TRBV7-2|TRBD1
TGTGCCAGCAGCCCCGGGACAGCCTTTCCCGGAGATACGCAGTATTTT
CASSPGTAFPGDTQYF
>TRBJ2-3|NA|TRBV9|NA
TGTGCCAGCAGCGTAGATGTTGTAGTCAGCACAGATACGCAGTATTTT
CASSVDVVVSTDTQYF
>TRBJ1-2|NA|TRBV19|NA
TGTGCCAGTCAATCCAATCGGGACACGGGAGGCTACACCTTC
CASQSNRDTGGYTF
>TRBJ1-6|NA|TRBV5-6|NA
TGTGCCAGCAGCTTCATGCTGGGTAATAATTCACCCCTCCACTTT
CASSFMLGNNSPLHF
>TRBJ2-3|NA|TRBV15|NA
TGTGCCACCAGACAGGAAACTAGCACAGATACGCAGTATTTT
CATRQETSTDTQYF
>TRBJ2-1|NA|TRBV7-7|NA
TGTGCTAGCAGCCCCCAGCCACAGGCGGCCCCCGGGGATGAGCAGTTCTTC
CASSPQPQAAPGDEQFF
>TRBJ2-1|NA|TRBV6-5|NA
TGTGCCAGCAGTTACTCCCAGGACAGTCCGTACAATGAGCAGTTCTTC
CASSYSQDSPYNEQFF
>TRBJ1-5|once|TRBV6-1|NA
TGTGCCAGCAGTGAAGGGGTTGAGAATCAGCCCCAGCATTTT
CASSEGVENQPQHF
>TRBJ2-5|NA|TRBV9|TRBD2
TGTGCCAGCAGCGTAGGTTCTAGCGGGAGAAGTCAAGAGACCCAGTACTTC
CASSVGSSGRSQETQYF
>TRBJ1-1|NA|TRBV28|NA
TGTGCCAGCAGTTTACCGGAGACTGAAGCTTTCTTT
CASSLPETEAFF
>TRBJ2-3|NA|TRBV4-1|NA
TGCGCCAGCAGCCAAGGGGTGTACGGGGGTAGCACAGATACGCAGTATTTT
CASSQGVYGGSTDTQYF
>TRBJ2-4|few|TRBV6-6|NA
TGTGCCAGCAGTTACTCGATGGATAGAAACATTCAGTACTTC
CASSYSMDRNIQYF
>TRBJ1-2|NA|TRBV25-1|NA
TGTGCCAGCAGTCTCGCTTCGGGCCTCCTTGGTGGCTACACCTTC
CASSLASGLLGGYTF
>TRBJ1-3|once|TRBV9|NA
TGTGCCAGCAGCCTGGACAGTCCTAAAATCTTATCAGGAAACACCATATATTTT
CASSLDSPKILSGNTIYF